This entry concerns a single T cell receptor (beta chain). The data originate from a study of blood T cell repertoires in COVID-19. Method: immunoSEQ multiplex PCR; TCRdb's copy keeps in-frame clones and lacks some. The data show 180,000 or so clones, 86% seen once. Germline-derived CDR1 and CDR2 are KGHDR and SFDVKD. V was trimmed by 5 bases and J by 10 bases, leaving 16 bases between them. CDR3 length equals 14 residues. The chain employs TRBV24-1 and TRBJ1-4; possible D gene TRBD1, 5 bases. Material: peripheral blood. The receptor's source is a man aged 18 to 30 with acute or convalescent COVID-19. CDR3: CATSGSGAAGKLFF. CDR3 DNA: TGTGCCACCAGTGGCAGTGGGGCCGCAGGAAAACTGTTTTTT.